This T cell receptor (beta chain) was sequenced during a study of CD8+CD57+ T cells in acquired aplastic anemia. Overall study context: DNA per sorted CD4+ or CD8+ sample ranged about 0.2 to 27.4 ug, averaging around 3.1 ug. Read counts for CD4+ cells (from healthy donors) averaged about 10.8 million.

Notes on this clonotype: Its antigen is still unknown.

Genomic DNA was employed as the template in profiling TCR beta VDJ and CDR3. In TCRdb, the reads were re-called with MiXCR into one record per CDR3 protein. Seen here are 100,000 to 150,000 distinct CDR3 sequences, about 48% observed once, and the top ten hold 2% to 3%. Study findings and constraints: Controls and patients did not differ significantly in CD8+ Simpson's diversity. Overlapping CD8+ CDR3 repertoires of patients and controls contained approximately 29 shared sequences.

This CDR3 spans 16 amino acids. From germline, CDR1 is MNHEY and CDR2 SVGEGT. V lost 3 bases and J 6 bases, leaving 18 bases between the germline ends. The sample was sorted CD4+, CD8+, or CD8+CD57+ T cells (not recorded which) from PBMCs. This sequence originates from a human donor in good health, serving as a control. The chain couples TRBV6-2 or TRBV6-3 to TRBJ2-1; weak D call: TRBD2 (7 bases). The CDR3 nucleotides read TGTGCCAGCAGTTATGGGCCCGCGGGGGCCGTCAATGAGCAGTTCTTC. Its protein product is CASSYGPAGAVNEQFF.